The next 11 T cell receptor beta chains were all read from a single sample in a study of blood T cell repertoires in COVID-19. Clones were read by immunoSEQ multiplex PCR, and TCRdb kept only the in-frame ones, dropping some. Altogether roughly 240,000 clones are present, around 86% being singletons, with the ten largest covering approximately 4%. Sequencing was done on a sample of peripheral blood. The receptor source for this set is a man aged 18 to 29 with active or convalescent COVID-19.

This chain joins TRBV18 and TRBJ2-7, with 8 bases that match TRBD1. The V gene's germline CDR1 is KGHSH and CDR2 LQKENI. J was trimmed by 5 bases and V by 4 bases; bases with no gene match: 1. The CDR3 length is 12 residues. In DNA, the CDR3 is TGTGCCAGCTCACTGGACAGGGACGAGCAGTACTTC. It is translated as CASSLDRDEQYF.

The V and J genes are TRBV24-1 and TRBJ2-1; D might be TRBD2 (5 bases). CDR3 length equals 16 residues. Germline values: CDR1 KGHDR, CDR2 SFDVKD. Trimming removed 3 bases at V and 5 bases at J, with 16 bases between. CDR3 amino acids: CATSDTGLINHNEQFF. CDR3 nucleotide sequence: TGTGCCACCAGTGATACCGGACTGATCAATCACAATGAGCAGTTCTTC.

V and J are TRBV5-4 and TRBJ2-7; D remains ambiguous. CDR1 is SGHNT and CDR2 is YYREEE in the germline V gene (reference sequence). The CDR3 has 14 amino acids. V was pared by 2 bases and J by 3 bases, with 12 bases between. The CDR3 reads CASSFTGSGYEQYF. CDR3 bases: TGTGCCAGCAGCTTCACCGGGTCCGGCTACGAGCAGTACTTC. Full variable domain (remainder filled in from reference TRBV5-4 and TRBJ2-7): ETGVTQSPTHLIKTRGQQVTLRCSSQSGHNTVSWYQQALGQGPQFIFQYYREEENGRGNFPPRFSGLQFPNYSSELNVNALELDDSALYLCASSFTGSGYEQYFGPGTRLTVT.

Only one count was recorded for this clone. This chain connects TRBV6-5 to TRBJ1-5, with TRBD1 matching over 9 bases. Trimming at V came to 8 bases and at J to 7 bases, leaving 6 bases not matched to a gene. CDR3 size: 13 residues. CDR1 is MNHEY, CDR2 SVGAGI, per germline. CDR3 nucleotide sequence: TGTGCCAGCTTGGGACAGGGTCGACAGCCCCAGCATTTT. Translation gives CASLGQGRQPQHF.

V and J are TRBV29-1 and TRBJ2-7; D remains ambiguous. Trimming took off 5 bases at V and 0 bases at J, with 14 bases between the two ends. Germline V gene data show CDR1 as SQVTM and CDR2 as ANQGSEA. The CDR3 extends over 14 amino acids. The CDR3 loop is CSVTTTPSSYEQYF. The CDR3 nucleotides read TGCAGCGTTACGACAACCCCGAGCTCCTACGAGCAGTACTTC.

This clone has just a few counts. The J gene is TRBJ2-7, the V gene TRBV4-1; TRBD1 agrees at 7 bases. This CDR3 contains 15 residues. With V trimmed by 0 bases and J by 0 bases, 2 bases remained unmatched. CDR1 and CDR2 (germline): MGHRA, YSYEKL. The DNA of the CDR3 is TGCGCCAGCAGCCAAGACCGGACAGGCTCCTACGAGCAGTACTTC. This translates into CASSQDRTGSYEQYF.

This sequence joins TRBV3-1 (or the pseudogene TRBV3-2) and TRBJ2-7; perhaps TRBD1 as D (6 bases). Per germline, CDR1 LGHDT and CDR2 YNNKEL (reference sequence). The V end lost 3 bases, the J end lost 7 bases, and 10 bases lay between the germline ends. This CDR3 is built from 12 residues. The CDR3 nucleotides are TGTGCCAGCAGCCACGGACAGTTTGAGCAGTACTTC. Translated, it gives CASSHGQFEQYF.

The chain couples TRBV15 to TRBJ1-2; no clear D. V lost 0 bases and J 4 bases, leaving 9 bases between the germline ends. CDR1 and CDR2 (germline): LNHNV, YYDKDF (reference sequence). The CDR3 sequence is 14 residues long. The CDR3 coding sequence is TGTGCCACCAGCAGAGACCCTCGTCCCTATGGCTACACCTTC. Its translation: CATSRDPRPYGYTF.

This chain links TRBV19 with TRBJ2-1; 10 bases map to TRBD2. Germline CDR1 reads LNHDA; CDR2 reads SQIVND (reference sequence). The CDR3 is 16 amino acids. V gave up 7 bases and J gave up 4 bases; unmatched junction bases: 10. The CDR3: CASTPTASGGYNEQFF. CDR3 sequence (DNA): TGTGCCAGTACCCCCACCGCTAGCGGGGGATACAATGAGCAGTTCTTC.

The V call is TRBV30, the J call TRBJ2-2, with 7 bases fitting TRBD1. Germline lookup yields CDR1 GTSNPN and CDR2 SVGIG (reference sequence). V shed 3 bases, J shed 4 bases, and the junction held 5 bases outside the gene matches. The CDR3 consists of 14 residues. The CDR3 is CAWRSGGFTGELFF. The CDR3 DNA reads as TGTGCCTGGAGGTCAGGGGGTTTCACCGGGGAGCTGTTTTTT.

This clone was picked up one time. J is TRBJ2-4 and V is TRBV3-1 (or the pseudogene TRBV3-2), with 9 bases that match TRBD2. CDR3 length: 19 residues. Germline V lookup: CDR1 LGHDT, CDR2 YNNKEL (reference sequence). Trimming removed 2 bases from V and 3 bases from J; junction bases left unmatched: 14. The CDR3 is CASSQSPWLAGGYKNIQYF. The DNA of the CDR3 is TGTGCCAGCAGCCAATCTCCGTGGCTGGCGGGGGGGTACAAAAACATTCAGTACTTC.